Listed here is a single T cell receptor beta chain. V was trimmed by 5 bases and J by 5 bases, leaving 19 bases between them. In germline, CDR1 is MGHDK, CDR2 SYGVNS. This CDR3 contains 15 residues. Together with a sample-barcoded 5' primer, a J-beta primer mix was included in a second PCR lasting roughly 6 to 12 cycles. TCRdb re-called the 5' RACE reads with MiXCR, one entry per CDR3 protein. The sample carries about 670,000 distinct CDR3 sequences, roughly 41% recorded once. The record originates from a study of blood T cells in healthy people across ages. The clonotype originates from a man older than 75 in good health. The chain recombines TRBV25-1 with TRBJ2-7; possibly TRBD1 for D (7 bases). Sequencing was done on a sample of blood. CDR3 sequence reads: CASSPLGGQSHEQYF. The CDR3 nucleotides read TGTGCCAGCAGTCCGTTGGGGGGACAGTCCCACGAGCAGTACTTC.